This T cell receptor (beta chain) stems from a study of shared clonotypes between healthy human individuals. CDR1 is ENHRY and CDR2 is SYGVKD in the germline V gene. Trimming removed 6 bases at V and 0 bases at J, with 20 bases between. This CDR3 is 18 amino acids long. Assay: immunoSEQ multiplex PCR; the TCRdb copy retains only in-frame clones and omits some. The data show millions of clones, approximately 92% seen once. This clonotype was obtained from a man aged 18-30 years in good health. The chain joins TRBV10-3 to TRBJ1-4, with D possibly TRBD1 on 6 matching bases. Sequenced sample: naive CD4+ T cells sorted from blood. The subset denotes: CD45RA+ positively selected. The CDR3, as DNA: TGTGCCATCAGCAGGGGTCCTCATTTGGATACAACTAATGAAAAACTGTTTTTT. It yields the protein CAISRGPHLDTTNEKLFF.